This TCR beta chain was documented in a study of T cell changes during pregnancy in multiple sclerosis (dated by TCRdb to about 2019). The study in broad terms: Changes in the T cell repertoire over the course of pregnancy were examined in this study in women with multiple sclerosis.

The method was the immunoSEQ multiplex PCR assay. TCRdb took over this immuneACCESS table, retaining in-frame rearrangements with V and J assigned. Such tables are incomplete; in checked studies, under half of the missing clones stem from an unresolved V gene, and the remainder is unexplained. The sample profile shows approximately 52,000 clones; roughly 92% of them were found once. The ten largest clones take up 0.25% of the sample. Note on this clone: Its antigen is unknown. The input lacks base qualities; no much larger clone sits a single base away.

Trimming at the junction amounts to 3 bases on V and 0 bases on J, and the germline ends lie 9 bases apart. For CDR1 and CDR2, the germline V gene lists MNHNS and SASEGT. Its CDR3 holds 15 amino acids, cysteine through phenylalanine. CDR3 DNA only is kept here, 45 bases in frame from base 1. This specimen was CD4+ T cells from peripheral blood mononuclear cells, taken in the third trimester of pregnancy. The sequence came from a female donor with multiple sclerosis, enrolled in a pregnancy study. The rearranged segments are TRBV6-1 and TRBJ2-1; TRBD2 could be the D gene, as 6 bases match. Here the CDR3 is given as CASSDAGSSYNEQFF. Read as DNA, the sequence is TGTGCCAGCAGTGACGCGGGGAGCTCCTACAATGAGCAGTTCTTC.